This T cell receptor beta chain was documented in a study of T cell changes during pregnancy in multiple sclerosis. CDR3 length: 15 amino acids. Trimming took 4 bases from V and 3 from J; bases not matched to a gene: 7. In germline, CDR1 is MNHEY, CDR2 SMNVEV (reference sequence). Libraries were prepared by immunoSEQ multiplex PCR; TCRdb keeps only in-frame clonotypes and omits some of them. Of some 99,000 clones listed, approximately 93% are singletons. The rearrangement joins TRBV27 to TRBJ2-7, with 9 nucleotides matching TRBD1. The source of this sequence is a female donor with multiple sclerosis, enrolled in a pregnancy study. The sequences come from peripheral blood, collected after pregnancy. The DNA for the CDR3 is TGTGCCAGCAGTTGGGCACAGGGGGCACACTACGAGCAGTACTTC. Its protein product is CASSWAQGAHYEQYF.